One TCR beta chain is described in this entry. This clone showed up just a few times. No antigen is known for it. Base qualities are not at hand, and no much larger clone is one base apart. Whole blood was collected in K2EDTA tubes by collaborating institutions according to the institutions' own protocols. For TCRbeta analysis, collaborator samples were shipped as frozen whole blood, as isolated PBMCs, or as DNA extracted from either sample type. The immunoSEQ Assay, a bias-controlled multiplex PCR, was used to amplify TCRbeta CDR3 regions from genomic DNA. As for the authors' bioinformatics: Nucleated cell counts per sample were estimated from amplification of reference gene primers within the assay. Sequence reads were collapsed and filtered to measure the absolute abundance of every unique TCRbeta CDR3 rearrangement. For each sample, productive Simpson clonality was calculated as the square root of Simpson's diversity index over productive rearrangements. As stored in TCRdb, this immuneACCESS dataset retains in-frame rearrangements with V and J assigned. A fraction of the clones does not appear; measured against another copy, unresolved V genes explain less than half of the discrepancy, and the remainder lacks a known reason. The V and J calls and clone size are taken from that table; D and trimming were inferred from the DNA. The sample table shows over 200,000 clones, and roughly 76% are seen once. 4.5% to 5.5% of the sample comes from the top ten.

These data come from a study of blood T cell repertoires in COVID-19 (dated by TCRdb to the early 2020s). For the study in its entirety: Samples covering the acute and convalescent phases of COVID-19 were provided by collaborators in the United States, Italy and Spain. The material from the prospective study consisted of cDNA or gDNA derived from T cells, B-cell-depleted T cells, or PBMCs. Where available, HLA class I and class II types were obtained from metadata supplied by the sample provider rather than from assay-based typing. The repertoires were released in a freely available public database intended as a resource for research on the immune response to SARS-CoV-2. The sample metadata nearly always contained a de-identified subject ID, COVID-19 status, age in years and sex. Deeply sampled blood TCRbeta repertoires from subjects exposed to, actively infected with, or recovered from COVID-19 were included in the dataset. The samples were drawn from the first 160 participants of the ongoing ImmuneRACE study and from over 950 subjects provided by 6 global collaborators. Overall study results and their limits: How much clinical and demographic metadata was included differed by source and by participant, and the metadata was provided uncurated.

The CDR3 covers 14 residues, taking in both the cysteine and the phenylalanine. The retained sequence is limited to the CDR3, 42 bases, with the frame set at the first base. The germline V gene (reference sequence) gives CDR1 as MNHEY and CDR2 as SMNVEV. The trim is 5 bases for V and 5 bases for J, with a gap of 13 bases between the germline ends. The sequencing input was peripheral blood. The receptor's source is a human donor in a cohort sampled during active COVID-19. Recombination joined TRBV27 with TRBJ1-5; tentative D gene TRBD1, with 6 bases matching. The bases are TGTGCCAGCAGTCCCTCCAGGGGTCATCAGCCCCAGCATTTT. The encoded protein is CASSPSRGHQPQHF.